These T cell receptor beta chains were read from a single sample in a study of spatial heterogeneity in lung cancer. TCRdb analysed the 5' RACE reads with MiXCR anew, one entry per CDR3 protein. The data hold around 12,000 distinct CDR3 sequences, with under 6.5% observed a single time. This specimen was lung tumor tissue, taken at surgery. These receptors all stem from a male donor with early-stage non-small cell lung cancer. Each CDR3 is given without its conserved first and last residue. A D gene is named only where the DNA matches it firmly.

d_call,j_call,v_call,cdr3_aa
NA,TRBJ1-2,TRBV7-2,ASSLARGYT
NA,TRBJ1-1,TRBV20-1,SAYGRSMNTEAF
TRBD1,TRBJ2-2,TRBV12-3/TRBV12-4,ASGQEYTGELF
NA,TRBJ2-7,TRBV11-1,ASSGSGDNLYEQY
NA,TRBJ1-1,TRBV20-1,SARDKGIGTTEAF
TRBD1,TRBJ2-7,TRBV6-2/TRBV6-3,ASRITGGVYEQY
TRBD1,TRBJ2-1,TRBV7-2,ASSLGQATYNEQF
NA,TRBJ1-5,TRBV20-1,SARSPTGLYGNQPQH
NA,TRBJ2-1,TRBV20-1,SASWAGRNREQF
TRBD1,TRBJ1-1,TRBV4-1,ASSHSDREAF
TRBD1,TRBJ1-5,TRBV18,ASSPGQNNQPQH
TRBD2,TRBJ2-1,TRBV10-3,AISGGASGIGEQF
NA,TRBJ1-2,TRBV3-1,ASSQREGSYGYT
NA,TRBJ1-3,TRBV7-9,ASSPSRGTIY